These 9 T cell receptor beta chains came from one sample sequenced in a study of cytomegalovirus exposure and HLA in healthy donors. The PCR made use of 60 Vbeta and 13 Jbeta primers. Produced via immunoSEQ multiplex PCR; TCRdb's table is partial and in-frame only. The sample shows fewer than 120,000 clones, over 65% of them seen only once. The sequenced material came from PBMCs. Source of these receptors: a woman aged 25 to 39 in good health and CMV-seronegative.

The V and J genes are TRBV5-1 and TRBJ2-3; D call uncertain. The germline gives CDR1 SGHRS, CDR2 YFSETQ. Trimming took off 4 bases at V and 2 bases at J, with 11 bases between the two ends. This CDR3 is 14 amino acids long. The CDR3 here is CASSLDQPTDTQYF. DNA for the CDR3: TGCGCCAGCAGCCTAGACCAGCCCACAGATACGCAGTATTTT.

The CDR3 sequence: CASSRDNSYEQYF. The CDR3, as DNA: TGTGCCAGCTCTCGGGACAACTCCTACGAGCAGTACTTC. The chain combines TRBV19 with TRBJ2-7; weak D call: TRBD1 (6 bases). The germline V and J ends were trimmed by 9 bases and 0 bases, with 12 bases remaining between them. Germline V gene sequence: CDR1 LNHDA, CDR2 SQIVND (reference sequence). CDR3 length: 13 amino acids.

V gene TRBV5-4 combines with J gene TRBJ2-2; tentatively, D is TRBD2 (6 bases). V lost 4 bases to trimming and J lost 3 bases, with 19 bases between them. The CDR3 totals 17 residues. Looked up from germline, CDR1 is SGHNT and CDR2 is YYREEE (reference sequence). In DNA, the CDR3 is TGTGCCAGCAGCCCCCGGCGGGGAAGGGGATACACCGGGGAGCTGTTTTTT. It codes for CASSPRRGRGYTGELFF.

The chain employs TRBV6-4 and TRBJ2-3; TRBD1 agrees at 8 bases. Unmatched junction bases numbered 15, after V lost 5 bases and J lost 8 bases. CDR3 length equals 16 residues. Looked up from germline, CDR1 is MRHNA and CDR2 is SNTAGT. CDR3 protein: CASSYRTGGFSVTQYF. CDR3 sequence (DNA): TGTGCCAGCAGTTACCGAACAGGGGGTTTTTCGGTTACGCAGTATTTT.

This clone was seen a single time. This chain joins TRBV4-1 and TRBJ1-2, with D maybe TRBD1 (6 bases). Per the germline V gene, CDR1 is MGHRA and CDR2 is YSYEKL. The V end lost 1 base, the J end lost 5 bases, and 17 bases lay between the germline ends. CDR3 size: 16 residues. As DNA, the CDR3 is TGCGCCAGCAGCCAAGTTGACAGGAGATCATTTTATGGCTACACCTTC. The encoded protein is CASSQVDRRSFYGYTF.

This clone came up once. V gene TRBV19 combines with J gene TRBJ2-7, with TRBD1 as a possible D gene (6 bases). The CDR3 extends over 13 amino acids. Germline CDR1 LNHDA, CDR2 SQIVND (reference sequence). Deletions cut 4 bases from V and 6 bases from J, with 13 bases between. The CDR3 region is CASSRLQGTEQYF. The CDR3, as DNA: TGTGCCAGTAGTAGATTACAGGGAACCGAGCAGTACTTC.

The rearrangement uses TRBV15 and TRBJ1-1; the D gene is possibly TRBD1 (6 bases). With 0 bases removed from V and 0 bases from J, the gap between germline ends came to 11 bases. Germline V gene data show CDR1 as LNHNV and CDR2 as YYDKDF (reference sequence). There are 16 residues in the CDR3. CDR3 bases: TGTGCCACCAGCAGAGATCCCGAGGGGGTGAACACTGAAGCTTTCTTT. This codes for CATSRDPEGVNTEAFF.

V gene TRBV30 combines with J gene TRBJ1-2; D not certain. Trimming took off 0 bases at V and 4 bases at J, with 9 bases between the two ends. The CDR3 extends over 13 amino acids. Germline V gives CDR1 GTSNPN, CDR2 SVGIG (reference sequence). The CDR3 is CAWSVSGLYGYTF. The CDR3 DNA reads TGTGCCTGGAGTGTGTCAGGTCTCTATGGCTACACCTTC.

The genes are TRBV28 and TRBJ2-7; 9 nucleotides align to TRBD1. In germline, CDR1 is MDHEN, CDR2 SYDVKM. V was clipped by 6 bases and J by 3 bases; unmatched bases: 3. The length of the CDR3 is 13 residues. CDR3 DNA: TGTGCCAGCAGGGGACAGGGACTCTACGAGCAGTACTTC. It translates to CASRGQGLYEQYF.